The present T cell receptor beta chain was sequenced within a study of blood T cell repertoires in COVID-19. Of note for this clone: A junction end diverges from the germline sequence, so it may reflect a read error.

CDR3 length: 14 amino acids. Germline assignment: CDR1 SGHTA and CDR2 FQGNSA. Original data processing: Using reference gene primer amplification, nucleated cell counts were estimated. Here immunoSEQ multiplex PCR was the method, and the copy in TCRdb shows in-frame clones only, minus some. The V and J calls and the clone size are those of that table, but D and trimming were determined from the DNA. The data show approximately 76,000 clones, 86% seen once. This TCR was recovered from a woman aged 55-69 years with acute or convalescent COVID-19. The genes are TRBV7-2 and TRBJ2-1; 11 bases are a match to TRBD2. The sequenced sample consisted of peripheral blood. CDR3 DNA: TGTGCCAGCAGATTAGCGGGGGGGCGCAATGAGCAGTTCTTC. Translation gives CASRLAGGRNEQFF.